A selection of T cell receptor beta chains follows, all from one sample in a study of beta chain features in type 1 diabetes. Libraries were prepared by immunoSEQ multiplex PCR; TCRdb keeps only in-frame clonotypes and omits some of them. The sample holds 500,000 to 850,000 clones; 11% to 15% are singletons and the top ten take 0.035% to 0.04%. Material: naive CD4+ T cells from blood. Receptors were obtained from a man aged 18 to 29 with type 1 diabetes. CDR3s include the opening cysteine and the closing phenylalanine or tryptophan. Each record gives: V gene, D gene, J gene, clone size, CDR3 protein, CDR3 DNA. The D gene is left open where the match is weak. The size entry is marked missing in some rows and otherwise reads once, few, many or a size class.

TRBV30	TRBD2	TRBJ2-5	-	CAWSVTTLAGETQYF	TGTGCCTGGAGTGTAACGACGCTAGCGGGAGAGACCCAGTACTTC
TRBV21-1	-	TRBJ1-1	-	CASRSRGRTEAFF	TGTGCCAGCAGGTCCAGGGGGCGCACTGAAGCTTTCTTT
TRBV7-3	-	TRBJ1-1	-	CASSLRMNTEAFF	TGTGCCAGCAGCCTACGCATGAACACTGAAGCTTTCTTT
TRBV7-9	TRBD2	TRBJ2-7	-	CASSSRGGRAMYEQYF	TGTGCCAGCAGCTCGAGGGGCGGGAGGGCCATGTACGAGCAGTACTTC
TRBV29-1	-	TRBJ2-2	-	CSVVSGNTGELFF	TGCAGCGTTGTTAGCGGAAACACCGGGGAGCTGTTTTTT
TRBV29-1	-	TRBJ2-7	few	CSVARKVSYEQYF	TGCAGCGTTGCCCGAAAGGTCTCCTACGAGCAGTACTTC
TRBV7-2	TRBD2	TRBJ2-4	-	CASSLTGGKNIQYF	TGTGCCAGCAGCTTAACGGGAGGGAAAAACATTCAGTACTTC
TRBV18	TRBD1	TRBJ2-3	few	CASSPWTGPSTDTQYF	TGTGCCAGCTCACCGTGGACAGGGCCGAGCACAGATACGCAGTATTTT
TRBV25-1	-	TRBJ1-2	few	CASSETLGYGYTF	TGTGCCAGCAGTGAAACCTTGGGGTATGGCTACACCTTC
TRBV11-3	-	TRBJ2-2	few	CASSEFRGGELFF	TGTGCCAGCAGCGAATTCCGTGGCGGGGAGCTGTTTTTT
TRBV9	-	TRBJ2-6	few	CASSVGNSGANVLTF	TGTGCCAGCAGCGTCGGGAACTCTGGGGCCAACGTCCTGACTTTC
TRBV18	TRBD1	TRBJ1-5	-	CASSPGTGGYQPQHF	TGTGCCAGCTCACCGGGGACAGGGGGGTATCAGCCCCAGCATTTT
TRBV7-3	-	TRBJ2-6	few	CASSLSSSGANVLTF	TGTGCCAGCAGCTTATCTAGCTCTGGGGCCAACGTCCTGACTTTC
TRBV6-1	-	TRBJ2-5	-	CASSGIVKETQYF	TGTGCCAGCAGTGGAATAGTAAAAGAGACCCAGTACTTC
TRBV30	TRBD1	TRBJ1-3	-	CAWSPGQGGNTIYF	TGTGCCTGGAGTCCCGGACAGGGGGGAAACACCATATATTTT
TRBV5-4	-	TRBJ2-7	few	CASSSGSGYEQYF	TGTGCCAGCAGCTCGGGCTCCGGATACGAGCAGTACTTC
TRBV6-6	TRBD2	TRBJ2-2	-	CASSYPEGRVGELFF	TGTGCCAGCAGTTACCCCGAAGGGAGGGTCGGGGAGCTGTTTTTT
TRBV25-1	-	TRBJ1-2	few	CASSDDRNYGYTF	TGTGCCAGCAGTGATGACAGGAACTATGGCTACACCTTC
TRBV7-3	-	TRBJ2-3	few	CASRGTGTNTDTQYF	TGTGCCAGCAGGGGGACCGGGACCAACACAGATACGCAGTATTTT
TRBV9	TRBD2	TRBJ2-5	-	CASSVAGGGRETQYF	TGTGCCAGCAGCGTAGCGGGGGGGGGCCGGGAGACCCAGTACTTC
TRBV30	-	TRBJ2-5	-	CAWMDQGRQETQYF	TGTGCCTGGATGGACCAGGGGAGGCAAGAGACCCAGTACTTC
TRBV6-5	TRBD1	TRBJ1-1	few	CASSRQGAEAFF	TGTGCCAGCAGCCGCCAGGGGGCTGAAGCTTTCTTT
TRBV30	-	TRBJ1-5	few	CAWSSGPTSGQPQHF	TGTGCCTGGAGTTCAGGGCCGACCTCGGGGCAGCCCCAGCATTTT
TRBV2	-	TRBJ2-7	-	CASSPPDSSYEQYF	TGTGCCAGCAGTCCCCCGGACAGCTCGTACGAGCAGTACTTC
TRBV5-6	TRBD2	TRBJ2-1	few	CASSGAGSSYNEQFF	TGTGCCAGCAGTGGAGCGGGAAGCTCCTACAATGAGCAGTTCTTC
TRBV29-1	TRBD1	TRBJ2-5	-	CSGRQGLGETQYF	TGCAGCGGCAGACAGGGCCTAGGGGAGACCCAGTACTTC
TRBV6-5	-	TRBJ2-5	-	CASSYSYGTVQETQYF	TGTGCCAGCAGTTATTCCTACGGGACGGTACAAGAGACCCAGTACTTC
TRBV4-3	-	TRBJ2-7	few	CASSQSPQGYEQYF	TGCGCCAGCAGCCAGTCCCCACAGGGTTACGAGCAGTACTTC
TRBV2	-	TRBJ2-7	few	CASSEEAVSYEQYF	TGTGCCAGCAGTGAAGAGGCTGTCTCCTACGAGCAGTACTTC
TRBV7-2	-	TRBJ2-5	few	CASSPLSETQYF	TGTGCCAGCAGCCCTCTTTCCGAGACCCAGTACTTC
TRBV7-9	TRBD2	TRBJ2-1	few	CASSPVLAGGEQFF	TGTGCCAGCAGCCCAGTGTTAGCGGGAGGCGAGCAGTTCTTC
TRBV30	TRBD1	TRBJ2-7	-	CAWNRDSPYEQYF	TGTGCCTGGAATCGGGACAGCCCCTACGAGCAGTACTTC
TRBV9	TRBD1	TRBJ2-1	-	CASSVGDRPYNEQFF	TGTGCCAGCAGCGTAGGGGACAGGCCCTACAATGAGCAGTTCTTC
TRBV23-1	-	TRBJ1-4	-	CASSQPNQGRANEKLFF	TGCGCCAGCAGTCAACCCAATCAGGGGAGGGCTAATGAAAAACTGTTTTTT
TRBV4-3	TRBD1	TRBJ2-3	few	CASSQGGQGTDTQYF	TGCGCCAGCAGCCAAGGGGGACAGGGCACAGATACGCAGTATTTT
TRBV5-1	-	TRBJ2-2	-	CASALQVNTGELFF	TGCGCCAGCGCCCTCCAGGTTAACACCGGGGAGCTGTTTTTT
TRBV2	-	TRBJ1-3	-	CASSARNSGNTIYF	TGTGCCAGCAGTGCACGGAACTCTGGAAACACCATATATTTT
TRBV29-1	TRBD2	TRBJ2-1	-	CSTRSQRDSYNEQFF	TGCAGTACCCGCTCACAGCGGGACTCCTACAATGAGCAGTTCTTC
TRBV5-1	-	TRBJ2-7	few	CASGSGPPLTYEQYF	TGCGCCAGCGGGTCGGGGCCCCCCTTAACCTACGAGCAGTACTTC
TRBV10-3	-	TRBJ1-3	many	CAISEGGTGNTIYF	TGTGCCATCAGTGAGGGGGGCACTGGAAACACCATATATTTT
TRBV29-1	-	TRBJ1-1	few	CSVVGEGAEAFF	TGCAGCGTTGTCGGGGAGGGGGCTGAAGCTTTCTTT
TRBV9	TRBD1	TRBJ1-5	few	CASSVGQGEQPQHF	TGTGCCAGCAGCGTGGGACAGGGAGAACAGCCCCAGCATTTT
TRBV9	TRBD1	TRBJ1-6	once	CASSGDRESSSYNSPLHF	TGTGCCAGCAGCGGTGACAGGGAGAGTAGCTCCTATAATTCACCCCTCCACTTT
TRBV30	-	TRBJ1-2	few	CAWRPPWTDYGYTF	TGTGCCTGGAGACCTCCCTGGACAGACTATGGCTACACCTTC
TRBV5-6	-	TRBJ2-5	few	CASSGAETQYF	TGTGCCAGCAGCGGTGCAGAGACCCAGTACTTC
TRBV6-5	-	TRBJ2-7	-	CASTNTAPYEQYF	TGTGCCAGCACCAATACGGCCCCCTACGAGCAGTACTTC